This T cell receptor (beta chain) is from a study of memory CD4+ T cells and cytomegalovirus serostatus. Study-wide points: CMV serostatus prediction reached median AUC about 0.95, or 0.9 with US-trained model. The CMV-associated TCR signature appears largely within the CD4+ memory repertoire.

This clone occurred once. Its cognate antigen is unknown. Authors' data handling: Out-of-frame sequences were removed, leaving 2,000,000 or so distinct TCRbeta sequences. Assay: immunoSEQ multiplex PCR; the TCRdb copy retains only in-frame clones and omits some. The V and J calls and clone size were taken over from that table, and D and trimming were inferred from the DNA. This repertoire shows roughly 84,000 clones, approximately 80% found once; its top ten account for roughly 0.79%. Single viable CD3+CD4+CD8-CD45RO+ cells were sorted as the memory CD4+ T cells. Deletions cut 0 bases from V and 6 bases from J, with 6 bases between. The CDR3 is 12 amino acids. Germline CDR1 is GTSNPN and CDR2 is SVGIG (reference sequence).

This TCR derives from an adult in good health and CMV-seronegative. This chain joins TRBV30 and TRBJ2-1; D unclear. Sequenced sample: memory CD4+ T cells from blood. Written as DNA, the CDR3 is TGTGCCTGGAGTGTTTCCGCCAATGAGCAGTTCTTC. Its translation is CAWSVSANEQFF. Variable domain in full (rest from reference TRBV30 and TRBJ2-1): SQTIHQWPATLVQPVGSPLSLECTVEGTSNPNLYWYRQAAGRGLQLLFYSVGIGQISSEVPQNLSASRPQDRQFILSSKKLLLSDSGFYLCAWSVSANEQFFGPGTRLTVL.